This T cell receptor beta chain is drawn from a study of cytomegalovirus exposure and HLA in healthy donors. This clone occurred a few times. Primers for the PCR totalled 60 Vbeta and 13 Jbeta. The protocol was immunoSEQ multiplex PCR, while the TCRdb copy is restricted to in-frame clones and leaves out a portion. The sample holds tens of thousands of clones, 72% seen once. Per germline, CDR1 SGHRS and CDR2 YFSETQ. Trimming removed 0 bases at V and 0 bases at J, with 6 bases between. The CDR3 sequence is 14 residues long. This chain connects TRBV5-1 to TRBJ2-5, with D perhaps matching TRBD2 (5 bases). The specimen sequenced was PBMCs. The origin of this receptor is a woman aged 35 to 49 in good health and CMV-seropositive. As DNA, the CDR3 is TGCGCCAGCAGCTTGGGTAGCGACCAAGAGACCCAGTACTTC. Its translation is CASSLGSDQETQYF.